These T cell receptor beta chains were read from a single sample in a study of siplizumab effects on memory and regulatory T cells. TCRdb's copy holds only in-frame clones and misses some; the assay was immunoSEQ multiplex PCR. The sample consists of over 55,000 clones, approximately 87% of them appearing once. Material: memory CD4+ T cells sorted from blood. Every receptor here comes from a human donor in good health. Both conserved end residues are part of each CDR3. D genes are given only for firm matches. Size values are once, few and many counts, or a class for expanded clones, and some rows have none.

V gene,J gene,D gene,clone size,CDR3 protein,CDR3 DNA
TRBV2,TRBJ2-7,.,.,CVGGIGYEQYF,TGTGTTGGTGGGATTGGCTACGAGCAGTACTTC
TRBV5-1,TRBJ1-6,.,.,CASSSTDNNSPLHF,TGCGCCAGCAGCTCAACAGATAATAATTCACCCCTCCACTTT
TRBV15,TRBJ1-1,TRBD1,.,CATSSELGTVQGGTEAFF,TGTGCCACCAGCAGTGAATTAGGGACAGTCCAGGGCGGCACTGAAGCTTTCTTT
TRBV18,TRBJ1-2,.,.,CASSPDRMAGYTF,TGTGCCAGCTCGCCCGACAGGATGGCTGGCTACACCTTC
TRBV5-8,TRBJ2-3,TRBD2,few,CASSYGTSGDTDTQYF,TGTGCCAGCAGCTATGGGACTAGCGGGGACACAGATACGCAGTATTTT
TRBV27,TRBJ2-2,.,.,CASGTGRGTGELFF,TGTGCCAGCGGTACAGGGAGGGGCACCGGGGAGCTGTTTTTT
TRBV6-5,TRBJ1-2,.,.,CASSYGRGGNYGYTF,TGTGCCAGCAGTTACGGCAGGGGAGGTAACTATGGCTACACCTTC
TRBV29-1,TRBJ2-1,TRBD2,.,CSALFRTSDSYNEQFF,TGCAGCGCCCTGTTCCGGACTAGCGACTCCTACAATGAGCAGTTCTTC
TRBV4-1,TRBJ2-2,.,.,CASSQPVRRTGELFF,TGCGCCAGCAGCCAACCGGTGAGGCGGACCGGGGAGCTGTTTTTT
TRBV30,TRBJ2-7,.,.,CAWSPRAFLSYEQYF,TGTGCCTGGAGCCCTAGGGCCTTCCTCTCCTACGAGCAGTACTTC
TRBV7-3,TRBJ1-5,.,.,CASSLEGGQPQHF,TGTGCCAGCAGCTTAGAAGGGGGTCAGCCCCAGCATTTT
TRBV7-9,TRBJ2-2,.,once,CASSLIGAGELFF,TGTGCCAGCAGCTTAATAGGGGCCGGGGAGCTGTTTTTT
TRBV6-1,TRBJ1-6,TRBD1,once,CASSVQGADSPLHF,TGTGCCAGCAGTGTCCAGGGGGCCGATTCACCCCTCCACTTT
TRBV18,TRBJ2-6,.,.,CASSPLGNPHSGANVLTF,TGTGCCAGCTCACCACTTGGGAATCCCCACTCTGGGGCCAACGTCCTGACTTTC
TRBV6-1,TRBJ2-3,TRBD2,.,CASTREAGLDTQYF,TGTGCCAGCACCCGAGAAGCGGGATTAGATACGCAGTATTTT
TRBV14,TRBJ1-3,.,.,CASSHRQMEGNTIYF,TGTGCCAGCAGCCACCGGCAGATGGAGGGAAACACCATATATTTT
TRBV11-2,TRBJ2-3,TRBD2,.,CASIRTSGSFDTQYF,TGTGCCAGCATCAGGACTAGCGGGAGTTTCGATACGCAGTATTTT
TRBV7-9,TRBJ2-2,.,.,CASSLSRATGELFF,TGTGCCAGCAGCTTATCCCGGGCCACCGGGGAGCTGTTTTTT
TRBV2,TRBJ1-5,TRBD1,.,CASSQDRDQPQHF,TGTGCCAGCAGCCAGGACAGGGATCAGCCCCAGCATTTT
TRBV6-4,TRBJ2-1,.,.,CASSGDGLHNEQFF,TGTGCCAGCAGTGGCGATGGACTCCACAATGAGCAGTTCTTC
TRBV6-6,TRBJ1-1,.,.,CASSSEGSTEAFF,TGTGCCAGCAGTTCGGAGGGATCCACTGAAGCTTTCTTT
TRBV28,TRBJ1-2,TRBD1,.,CASSSYRGAYGYTF,TGTGCCAGCAGTTCGTACAGGGGAGCCTATGGCTACACCTTC
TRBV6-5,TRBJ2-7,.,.,CASSSSQASPYEQYF,TGTGCCAGCAGTTCCTCTCAGGCGAGTCCCTACGAGCAGTACTTC
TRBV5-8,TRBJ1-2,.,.,CASSRGTDFYGYTF,TGTGCCAGCAGCCGCGGGACGGACTTCTATGGCTACACCTTC
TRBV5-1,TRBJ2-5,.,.,CASSMGLQETQYF,TGCGCCAGCAGCATGGGACTTCAAGAGACCCAGTACTTC
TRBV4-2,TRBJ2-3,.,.,CASSQVGDSQYF,TGTGCCAGCAGCCAAGTAGGGGACTCACAGTATTTT
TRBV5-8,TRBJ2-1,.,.,CASSKYNEQFF,TGTGCCAGCAGCAAATACAATGAGCAGTTCTTC
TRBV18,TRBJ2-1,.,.,CASSPSSAYNEQFF,TGTGCCAGCTCACCCTCGAGCGCCTACAATGAGCAGTTCTTC
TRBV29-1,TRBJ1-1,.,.,CSVVYTEAFF,TGCAGCGTTGTTTACACTGAAGCTTTCTTT
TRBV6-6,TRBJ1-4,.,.,CASSHGGSLGNEKLFF,TGTGCCAGCAGTCATGGGGGGAGCTTGGGGAATGAAAAACTGTTTTTT
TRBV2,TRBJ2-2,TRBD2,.,CASRRLAATGELFF,TGTGCCAGCAGAAGACTAGCAGCCACCGGGGAGCTGTTTTTT
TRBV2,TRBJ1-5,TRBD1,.,CASTLGQGINQPQHF,TGTGCCAGCACGCTAGGACAGGGGATCAATCAGCCCCAGCATTTT
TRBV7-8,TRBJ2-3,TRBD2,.,CASSFRGGDTQYF,TGTGCCAGCAGCTTCCGGGGGGGAGATACGCAGTATTTT